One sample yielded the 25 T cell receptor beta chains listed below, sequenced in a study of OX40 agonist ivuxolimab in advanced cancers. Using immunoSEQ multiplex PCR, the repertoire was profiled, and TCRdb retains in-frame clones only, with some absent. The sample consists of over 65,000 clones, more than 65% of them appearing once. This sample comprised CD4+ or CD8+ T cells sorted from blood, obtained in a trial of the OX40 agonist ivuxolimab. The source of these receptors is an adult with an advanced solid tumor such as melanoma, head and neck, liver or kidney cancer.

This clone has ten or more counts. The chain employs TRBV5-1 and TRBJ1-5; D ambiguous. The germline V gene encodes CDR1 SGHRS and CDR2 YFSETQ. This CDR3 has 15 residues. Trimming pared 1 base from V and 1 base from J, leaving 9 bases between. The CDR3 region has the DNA TGCGCCAGCAGCTTGATGGGTATCAGCAATCAGCCCCAGCATTTT. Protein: CASSLMGISNQPQHF.

The CDR3 DNA sequence: TGTGCCAGCAGCCATCCCCGAACAGGGGGCGCACGGAACACTGAAGCTTTCTTT. As protein: CASSHPRTGGARNTEAFF. The chain uses TRBV14 and TRBJ1-1; 9 nucleotides match TRBD1. CDR1 is SGHDN, CDR2 FVKESK, per germline. The CDR3 is 18 amino acids. V trimming: 3 bases; J trimming: 1 base; junction bases outside the gene matches: 12. The entire variable domain, with the rest obtained from reference TRBV14 and TRBJ1-1, is as follows: EAGVTQFPSHSVIEKGQTVTLRCDPISGHDNLYWYRRVMGKEIKFLLHFVKESKQDESGMPNNRFLAERTGGTYSTLKVQPAELEDSGVYFCASSHPRTGGARNTEAFFGQGTRLTVV.

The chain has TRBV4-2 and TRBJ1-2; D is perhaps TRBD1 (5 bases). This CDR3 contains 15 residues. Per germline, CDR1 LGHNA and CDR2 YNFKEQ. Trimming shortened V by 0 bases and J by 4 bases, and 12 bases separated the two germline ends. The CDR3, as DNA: TGTGCCAGCAGCCAAGACCAGGGCGGCGTCTATGGCTACACCTTC. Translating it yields CASSQDQGGVYGYTF.

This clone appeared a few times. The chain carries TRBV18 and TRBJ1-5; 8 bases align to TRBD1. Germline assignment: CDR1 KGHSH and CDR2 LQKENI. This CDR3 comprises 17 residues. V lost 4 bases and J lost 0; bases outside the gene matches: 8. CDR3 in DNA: TGTGCCAGCTCACAAAGCGGACAGGGCCATAGCAATCAGCCCCAGCATTTT. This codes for CASSQSGQGHSNQPQHF.

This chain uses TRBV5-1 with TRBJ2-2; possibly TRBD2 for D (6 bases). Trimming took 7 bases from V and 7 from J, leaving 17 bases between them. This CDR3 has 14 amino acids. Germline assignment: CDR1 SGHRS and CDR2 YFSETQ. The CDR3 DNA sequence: TGCGCCAGCCGACCAGGAGTCGGGAGCGGGGAGCTGTTTTTT. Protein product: CASRPGVGSGELFF.

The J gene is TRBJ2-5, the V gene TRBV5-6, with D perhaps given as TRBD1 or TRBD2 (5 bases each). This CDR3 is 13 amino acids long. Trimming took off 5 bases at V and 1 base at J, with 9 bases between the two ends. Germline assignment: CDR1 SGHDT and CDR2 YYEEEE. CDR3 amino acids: CASSRDGQETQYF. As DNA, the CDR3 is TGTGCCAGCAGTCGGGACGGCCAAGAGACCCAGTACTTC.

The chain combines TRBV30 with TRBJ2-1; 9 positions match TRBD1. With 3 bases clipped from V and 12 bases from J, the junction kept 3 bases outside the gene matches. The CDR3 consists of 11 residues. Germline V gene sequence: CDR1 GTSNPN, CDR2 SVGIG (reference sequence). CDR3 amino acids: CAWSPGQGQFF. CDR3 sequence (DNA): TGTGCCTGGAGCCCGGGACAGGGGCAGTTCTTC.

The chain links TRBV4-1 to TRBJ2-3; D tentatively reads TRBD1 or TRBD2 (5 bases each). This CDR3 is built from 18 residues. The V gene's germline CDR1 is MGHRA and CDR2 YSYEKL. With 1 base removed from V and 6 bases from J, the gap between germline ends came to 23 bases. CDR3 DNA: TGCGCCAGCAGCCAAGCCCATGGGGCAGGAGGCCCCGGTGATACGCAGTATTTT. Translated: CASSQAHGAGGPGDTQYF.

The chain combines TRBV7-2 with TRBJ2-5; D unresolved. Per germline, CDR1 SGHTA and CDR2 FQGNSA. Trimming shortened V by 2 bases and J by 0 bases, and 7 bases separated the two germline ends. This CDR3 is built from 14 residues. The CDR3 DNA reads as TGTGCCAGCAGCTTATCGCTGTACCAAGAGACCCAGTACTTC. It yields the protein CASSLSLYQETQYF.

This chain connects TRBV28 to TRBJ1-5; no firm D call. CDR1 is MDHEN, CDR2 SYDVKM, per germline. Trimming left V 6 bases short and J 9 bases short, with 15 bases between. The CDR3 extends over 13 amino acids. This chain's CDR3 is CASRKQSPGPQHF. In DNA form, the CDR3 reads TGTGCCAGCAGAAAACAGAGCCCAGGGCCCCAGCATTTT. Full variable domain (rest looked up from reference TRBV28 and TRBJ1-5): DVKVTQSSRYLVKRTGEKVFLECVQDMDHENMFWYRQDPGLGLRLIYFSYDVKMKEKGDIPEGYSVSREKKERFSLILESASTNQTSMYLCASRKQSPGPQHFGDGTRLSIL.

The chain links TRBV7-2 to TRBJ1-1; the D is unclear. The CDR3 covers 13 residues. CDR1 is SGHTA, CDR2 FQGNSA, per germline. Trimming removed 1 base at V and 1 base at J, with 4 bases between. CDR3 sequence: CASSLGKNTEAFF. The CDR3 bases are TGTGCCAGCAGCTTAGGGAAGAACACTGAAGCTTTCTTT.

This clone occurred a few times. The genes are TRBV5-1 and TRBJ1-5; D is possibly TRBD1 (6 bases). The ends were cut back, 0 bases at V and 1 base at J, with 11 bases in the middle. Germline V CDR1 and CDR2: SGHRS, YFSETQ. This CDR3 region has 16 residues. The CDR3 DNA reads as TGCGCCAGCAGCTTGGCCCCCACAGGGAGCAATCAGCCCCAGCATTTT. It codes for CASSLAPTGSNQPQHF.

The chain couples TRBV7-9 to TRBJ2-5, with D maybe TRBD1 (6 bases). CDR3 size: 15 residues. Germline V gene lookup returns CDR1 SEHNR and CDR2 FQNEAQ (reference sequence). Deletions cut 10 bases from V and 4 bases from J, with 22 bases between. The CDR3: CATNERGIGGETQYF. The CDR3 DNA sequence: TGTGCCACCAACGAACGAGGGATAGGGGGAGAGACCCAGTACTTC.

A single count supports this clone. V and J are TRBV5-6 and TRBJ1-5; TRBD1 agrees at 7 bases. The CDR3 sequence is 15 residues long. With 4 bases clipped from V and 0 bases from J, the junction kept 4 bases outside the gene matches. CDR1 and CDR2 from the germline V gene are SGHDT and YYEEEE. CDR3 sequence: CASSPAGGSNQPQHF. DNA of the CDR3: TGTGCCAGCAGCCCGGCAGGGGGTAGCAATCAGCCCCAGCATTTT.

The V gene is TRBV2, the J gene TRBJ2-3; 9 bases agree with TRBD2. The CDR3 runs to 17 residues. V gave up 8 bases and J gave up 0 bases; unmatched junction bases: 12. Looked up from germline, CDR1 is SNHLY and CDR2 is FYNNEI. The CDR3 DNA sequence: TGTGCCAGCGGAGTAGCGGGAGCCCTCCTGAGCACAGATACGCAGTATTTT. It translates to CASGVAGALLSTDTQYF.

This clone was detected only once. The DNA of the CDR3 is TGTGCCAGCAGCTTAGGGGGACAGGGTGGAAACACCATATATTTT. This translates into CASSLGGQGGNTIYF. The gene calls are TRBV7-9 and TRBJ1-3; 9 bases map to TRBD1. The germline gives CDR1 SEHNR, CDR2 FQNEAQ (reference sequence). The length of the CDR3 is 15 residues. Trimming took 1 base from V and 3 from J; bases not matched to a gene: 1.

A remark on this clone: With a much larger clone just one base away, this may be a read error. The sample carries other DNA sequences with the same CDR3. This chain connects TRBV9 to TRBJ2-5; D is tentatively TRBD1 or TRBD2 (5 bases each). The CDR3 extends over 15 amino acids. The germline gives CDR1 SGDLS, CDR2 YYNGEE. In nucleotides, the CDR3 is TGTGCCAGCAGCTCCCGGGACGCCTACCAAGAGACTCAGTACTTC. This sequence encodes CASSSRDAYQETQYF. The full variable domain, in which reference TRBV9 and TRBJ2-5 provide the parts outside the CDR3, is DSGVTQTPKHLITATGQRVTLRCSPRSGDLSVYWYQQSLDQGLQFLIQYYNGEERAKGNILERFSAQQFPDLHSELNLSSLELGDSALYFCASSSRDAYQETQYFGPGTRLLVL.

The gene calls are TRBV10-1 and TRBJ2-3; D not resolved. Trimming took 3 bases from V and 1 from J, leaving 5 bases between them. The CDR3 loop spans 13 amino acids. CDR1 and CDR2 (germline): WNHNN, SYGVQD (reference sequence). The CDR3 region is CASSEMRTDTQYF. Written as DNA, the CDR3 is TGCGCCAGCAGTGAAATGCGCACAGATACGCAGTATTTT.

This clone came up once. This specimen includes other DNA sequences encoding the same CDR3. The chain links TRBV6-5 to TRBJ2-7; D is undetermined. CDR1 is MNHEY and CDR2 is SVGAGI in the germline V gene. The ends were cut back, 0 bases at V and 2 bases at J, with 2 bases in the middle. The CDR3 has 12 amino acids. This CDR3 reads CASSYSPYEQYF. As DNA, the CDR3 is TGTGCCAGCAGTTACTCCCCCTACGAGCAGTACTTC.

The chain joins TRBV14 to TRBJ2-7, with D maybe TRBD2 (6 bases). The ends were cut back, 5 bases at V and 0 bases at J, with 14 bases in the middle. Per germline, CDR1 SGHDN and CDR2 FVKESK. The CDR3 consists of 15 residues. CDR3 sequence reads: CASSTIRDSSYEQYF. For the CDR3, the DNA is TGTGCCAGCAGCACAATCCGGGACTCCTCCTACGAGCAGTACTTC. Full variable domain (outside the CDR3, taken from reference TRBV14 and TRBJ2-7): EAGVTQFPSHSVIEKGQTVTLRCDPISGHDNLYWYRRVMGKEIKFLLHFVKESKQDESGMPNNRFLAERTGGTYSTLKVQPAELEDSGVYFCASSTIRDSSYEQYFGPGTRLTVT.

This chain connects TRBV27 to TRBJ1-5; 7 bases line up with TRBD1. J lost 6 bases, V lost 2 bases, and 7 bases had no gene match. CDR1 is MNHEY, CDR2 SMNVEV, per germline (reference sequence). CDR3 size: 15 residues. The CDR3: CASSLVRGLSQPQHF. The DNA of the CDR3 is TGTGCCAGCAGTTTAGTCAGGGGGTTGTCTCAGCCCCAGCATTTT.

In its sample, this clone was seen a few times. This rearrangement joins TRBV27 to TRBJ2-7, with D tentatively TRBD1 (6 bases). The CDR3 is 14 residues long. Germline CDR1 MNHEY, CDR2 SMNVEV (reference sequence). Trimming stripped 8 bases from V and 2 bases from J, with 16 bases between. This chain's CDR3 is CASRLGQGTYEQYF. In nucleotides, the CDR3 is TGTGCCAGCCGCCTAGGGCAGGGGACCTACGAGCAGTACTTC.

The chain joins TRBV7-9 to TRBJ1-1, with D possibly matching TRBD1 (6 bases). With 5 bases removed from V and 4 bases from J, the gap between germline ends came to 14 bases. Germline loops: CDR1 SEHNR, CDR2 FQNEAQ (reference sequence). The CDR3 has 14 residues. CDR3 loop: CASSPWGLGTEAFF. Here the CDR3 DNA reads TGTGCCAGCAGCCCCTGGGGGCTCGGCACTGAAGCTTTCTTT.

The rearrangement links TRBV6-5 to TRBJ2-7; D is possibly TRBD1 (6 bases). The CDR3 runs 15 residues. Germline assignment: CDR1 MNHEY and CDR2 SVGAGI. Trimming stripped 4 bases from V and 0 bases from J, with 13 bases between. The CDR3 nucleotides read TGTGCCAGCAGTTTCAACAGGGCAAGCTCCTACGAGCAGTACTTC. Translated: CASSFNRASSYEQYF.

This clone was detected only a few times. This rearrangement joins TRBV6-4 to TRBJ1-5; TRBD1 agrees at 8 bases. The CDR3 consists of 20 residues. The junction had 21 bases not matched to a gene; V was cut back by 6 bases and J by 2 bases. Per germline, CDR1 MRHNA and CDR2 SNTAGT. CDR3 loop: CASRGQVSRAKGVGNQPQHF. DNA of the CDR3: TGTGCCAGCAGGGGACAGGTTTCGAGGGCCAAAGGTGTCGGCAATCAGCCCCAGCATTTT.